These 7 T cell receptor beta chains were all obtained from the same sample, sequenced in a study of blood T cell repertoires in COVID-19. Sequenced by immunoSEQ multiplex PCR; TCRdb stores in-frame clones only, minus some. The table includes 150,000 or so clones, about four fifths detected once. Sample: peripheral blood. These receptors were collected from a man aged 70 or older who had recovered from COVID-19.

This chain joins TRBV18 and TRBJ2-1, with 7 bases lining up with TRBD1. V was clipped by 1 base and J by 8 bases; unmatched bases: 5. This CDR3 has 14 amino acids. CDR1 and CDR2 (germline): KGHSH, LQKENI. In DNA form, the CDR3 reads TGTGCCAGCTCACCACGGACAGGTTTGGATGAGCAGTTCTTC. It encodes CASSPRTGLDEQFF.

V is TRBV24-1 and J is TRBJ2-6; 7 bases map to TRBD2. This CDR3 spans 16 amino acids. The V segment lost 3 bases and the J segment 2 bases; nucleotides outside the gene matches: 3. Germline CDR1 is KGHDR and CDR2 is SFDVKD. The CDR3 reads CATSDRGGAGANVLTF. The DNA for the CDR3 is TGTGCCACCAGTGATCGGGGAGGGGCTGGGGCCAACGTCCTGACTTTC.

The V and J genes are TRBV3-1 (or the pseudogene TRBV3-2) and TRBJ2-7; 9 positions match TRBD2. J gave up 4 bases and V 0 bases, and 10 bases lay outside the gene matches. In germline, CDR1 is LGHDT, CDR2 YNNKEL (reference sequence). The CDR3 is made up of 17 amino acids. CDR3: CASSQDGGRAWRYEQYF. In DNA form, the CDR3 reads TGTGCCAGCAGCCAAGATGGCGGGAGGGCCTGGCGGTACGAGCAGTACTTC.

The V call is TRBV29-1, the J call TRBJ2-1; D is ambiguous. V lost 5 bases and J 0 bases, leaving 14 bases between the germline ends. Germline V lookup: CDR1 SQVTM, CDR2 ANQGSEA. The CDR3 is made up of 15 amino acids. The CDR3 DNA follows: TGCAGCGTTTTCCTCGAGGAAAGCTCCTACAATGAGCAGTTCTTC. It translates to CSVFLEESSYNEQFF.

The chain links TRBV18 to TRBJ2-2; 8 bases align to TRBD1. The junction had 0 bases not matched to a gene; V was cut back by 3 bases and J by 0 bases. The CDR3 spans 15 residues. Germline assignment: CDR1 KGHSH and CDR2 LQKENI. Here the CDR3 reads CASSPGQANTGELFF. CDR3 sequence (DNA): TGTGCCAGCTCACCGGGACAGGCGAACACCGGGGAGCTGTTTTTT.

The V and J genes are TRBV27 and TRBJ1-2; D unclear. Germline V gene lookup returns CDR1 MNHEY and CDR2 SMNVEV (reference sequence). This CDR3 has 12 amino acids. Trimming left V 6 bases short and J 8 bases short, with 13 bases between. The CDR3 here is CASSQSGWGYTF. The CDR3 DNA follows: TGTGCCAGCAGCCAAAGCGGATGGGGCTACACCTTC.

This rearrangement joins TRBV2 to TRBJ1-1; D gene unclear. From germline, CDR1 is SNHLY and CDR2 FYNNEI. Trimming stripped 5 bases from V and 4 bases from J, with 5 bases between. The CDR3 sequence is 11 residues long. For the CDR3, the DNA is TGTGCCAGCAGTCGCAGCACTGAAGCTTTCTTT. It encodes CASSRSTEAFF.